This paragraph reports one TCR beta chain. Its cognate antigen is unknown. Diagnosing involved the use of clinical symptoms, serum thyroxine and TRAb, thyroid ultrasound and orbital computed tomography. The sample originates from a study of T cells in Graves' hyperthyroidism and ophthalmopathy. Study observations and caveats: Most thyroid clonotypes expanded above 0.001 appeared in blood too. Stable hyperthyroidism was separated from ophthalmopathy by a model based on 13 V-J features.

There were TCR beta CDR3 regions amplified from RNA transcripts. With the HTBI primer set, the TCR CDR3 went through a first round of RT-PCR. TCRdb redid the calling of the multiplex PCR reads with MiXCR, one entry per CDR3 protein. The data hold more than 450,000 distinct CDR3 sequences, with 12% to 15% observed a single time. Sequenced input: blood. This TCR was recovered from a woman in her forties with Graves' hyperthyroidism.

This chain's CDR3 is CASSLVTSGGSYEQYF. The CDR3 DNA reads as TGTGCCAGCAGCTTAGTAACTAGCGGGGGCTCCTACGAGCAGTACTTC. J is TRBJ2-7 and V is TRBV11-3, with TRBD2 identical over 11 bases. Germline values: CDR1 SGHNT, CDR2 YENEEA. This CDR3 is built from 16 residues. The trim removed 1 base at V and 0 bases at J, leaving 2 bases unmatched.